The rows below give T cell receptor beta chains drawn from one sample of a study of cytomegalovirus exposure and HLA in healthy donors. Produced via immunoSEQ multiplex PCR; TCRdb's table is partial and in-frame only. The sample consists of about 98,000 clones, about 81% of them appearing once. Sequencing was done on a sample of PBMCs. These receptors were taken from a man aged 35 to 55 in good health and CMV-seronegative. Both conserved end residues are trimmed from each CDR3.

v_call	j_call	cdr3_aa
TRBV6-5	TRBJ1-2	ASSETMGARGYT
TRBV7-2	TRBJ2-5	ASSLSSRETQY
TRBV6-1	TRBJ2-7	ASSEAWGRFGEQY
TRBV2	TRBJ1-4	ASVQREFNEKLF
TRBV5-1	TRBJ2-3	ASSSGTAKADTQY
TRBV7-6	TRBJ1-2	ASSLEAGANYGYT
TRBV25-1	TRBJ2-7	ASSDHQGASYEQY
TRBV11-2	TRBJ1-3	ASSLAFRGSSGNTIY
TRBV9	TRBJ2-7	ASSVEAQVGSYEQY
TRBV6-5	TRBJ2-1	ASRYLAGSSYNEQF
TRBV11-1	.	ASSLNGNYEQY
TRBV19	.	ASSSTGVLHEQY
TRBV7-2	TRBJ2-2	ASSLDRRSTGELF
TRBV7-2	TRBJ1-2	ASSFERGIYGYT
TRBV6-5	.	ASSYLGLAANEQY
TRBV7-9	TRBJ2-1	SSSTLPGIEQF
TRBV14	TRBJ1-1	ASSQAGGAGTEAF
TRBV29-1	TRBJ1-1	SVEVARNFAEAF
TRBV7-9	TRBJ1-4	ASMRVNEKLF
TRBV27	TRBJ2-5	ASGGGSGETQY
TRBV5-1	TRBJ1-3	ASSLGQGIGNTIY
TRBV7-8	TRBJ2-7	ASSTDRGWEQY
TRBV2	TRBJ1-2	ASSENSLRSPSGYT
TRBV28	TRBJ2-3	ASFSSGGPIDTQY
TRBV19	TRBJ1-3	ASSISFRSGNTIY
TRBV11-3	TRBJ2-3	ASSSFLAGGPSTDTQY
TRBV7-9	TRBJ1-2	ASSSIRQTRYGYT
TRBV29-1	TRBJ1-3	SALLPGNTIY
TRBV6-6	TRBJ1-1	ASSLGRITEAF
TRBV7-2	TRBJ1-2	ASRGGGVGLGYT
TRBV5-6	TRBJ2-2	ASSRTIRRGQGNTGELF
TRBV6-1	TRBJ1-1	ASRVGVGENTEAF
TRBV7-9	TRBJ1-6	ASSGRVGPLH
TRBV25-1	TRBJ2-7	ASSESWGGEQY
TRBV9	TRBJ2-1	ASSEDNRDLYNEQF
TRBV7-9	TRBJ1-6	ASSRPGQGSSPLH
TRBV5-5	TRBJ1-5	ASSLAQFNQPQH